This T cell receptor beta chain was sequenced in a study of blood T cells in healthy people across ages. A note on this clonotype: The germline gene is not matched at one end of the junction; a read error may be the cause.

Germline CDR1 and CDR2: SGHDT and YYEEEE. This CDR3 is 15 amino acids long. Together with a sample-barcoded 5' primer, a J-beta primer mix was included in a second PCR lasting 7 to 11 cycles. Every sample gave at least 2.5 million paired-end reads containing CDR3. TCRdb recomputed calls from the 5' RACE reads with MiXCR, one row per CDR3 protein. The table shows hundreds of thousands of distinct CDR3 sequences, with approximately 30% occurring only once. This rearrangement joins TRBV5-6 to TRBJ1-2; no clear D gene. The source material was blood. The sequence was collected from a woman older than 75 in good health. As DNA, the CDR3 is TGTACCAGCACCACGGGAGCCCAATCTAACTATGGCTACACCTTC. Protein product: CTSTTGAQSNYGYTF.